This record looks at one T cell receptor beta chain sequence and its context. This clonotype was found a few times. What this receptor recognizes is not known. No clone much larger than this one lies a single base away; base qualities are absent. Library generation was performed with RACE. Sequencing used a NextSeq 500. During library preparation, unique molecular identifiers were attached to individual cDNA molecules so that TCRs could be counted in a quantitative, reproducible way. Each blood RNA sample was used to sequence both TCR alpha and TCR beta chains. On the authors' methods: A median of about 89,000 TCRs per sample was observed, with a range of roughly 23,224 to 750,000. V, J and CDR3 annotation of the TCR reads was carried out using the Decombinator software suite. Every sample was subsampled to the same number of TCRs (28,000) for the PS versus PT1 abundance plots. TCRs were defined as expanded if absent before sensitization and observed at least eight times at the 2-week time point. TCRdb redid the processing of the public reads, applying fastp at Q25 and MiXCR, and retained in-frame beta chains. Records with the same CDR3 protein are collapsed into one entry carrying the most frequent genes and DNA. The V and J calls come from TCRdb's annotation, not from the publication. Recorded for this sample are approximately 91,000 distinct CDR3 sequences; 9.5% to 13% of them occurred a single time. Roughly 1.4% of the sample lies in the top ten.

The sample's time point, from its label and the paper: patch test 2, 6 weeks after DPC sensitization. In light of the paper, this sample's treatment or condition label describes: therapeutic diphenylcyclopropenone sensitization with weekly scalp DPC. At each patch-test visit, blood was drawn before the patch test was applied. Eligible patients were aged 18 to 70, diagnosed with alopecia, deemed suitable for DPC therapy, and excluded if pregnant. Unfractionated whole blood was collected in Tempus Blood RNA tubes, and total RNA was extracted from that blood. The sample comes from a study of human T cells and chemical hapten exposure (dated by TCRdb to 2020 to 2022). As for the study more broadly: For sensitization, 2% DPC in acetone was applied to an approximately 2 cm by approximately 2 cm area of upper inner arm skin. Throughout the study period of approximately 23 weeks, patients also received therapeutic DPC doses to the scalp every week. Patch testing was performed on the upper back with Finn chambers containing 0.01% DPC, and the patch tests were scored after 6 days according to International Contact Dermatitis Research Group standards. The mostly female patient cohort included alopecia areata with under or over 50% scalp involvement, alopecia totalis and alopecia universalis. Libraries were pooled for sequencing, and per-sample TCR yields varied mainly because of small differences in library volumes within the pool. The study tracked peripheral blood TCR repertoire changes in vivo during primary and secondary sensitization to the hapten diphenylcyclopropenone (DPC) in alopecia patients. Blood samples were taken from patients before sensitization (week 0) and then at 2, 6 and about 24 weeks after DPC sensitization. Twenty-nine alopecia patients provided blood for TCR sequencing at one to four time points (pre-sensitization, 2, 6 and 24 weeks).

The CDR3 contains 14 residues, cysteine and phenylalanine counted. Of the read, only the CDR3 DNA is kept; its 42 bases are in frame from base 1. V is pared back by 5 bases and J by 7 bases, with 12 bases lying between the germline termini. CDR1 is given as MNHEY and CDR2 as SMNVEV, both from the germline V gene (reference sequence). Study-wide findings and limitations: Repeated subsampling changed both the strength of the expansion versus patch-test correlation and the threshold at which that correlation became significant. Compared with pre-sensitization or healthy control sets, expanded TCRs formed significantly more large CDR3 similarity clusters, which is consistent with antigen-driven responses. The number of TCRs above 1 in 1000 frequency did not change with DPC sensitization; there was no evidence of global repertoire structure alterations. All patients had alopecia, a presumed autoimmune disease, so their immune response might differ from that of healthy individuals. Patch test score was positively correlated with the number of PT1 expanded TCRs, with significance at thresholds 8, 16 and 32 but not at 4.

The TCR sequence derives from a man younger than 30 with alopecia areata. Some clones in this sample may be carry-over from other donors' samples. Sample: whole blood, taken in connection with sensitization to the hapten diphenylcyclopropenone (DPC). The chain is encoded by TRBV27 joined to TRBJ1-6; the D gene cannot be named for sure. The CDR3 reads as follows: CASSPRGSNSPLHF. In nucleotides, the sequence is TGTGCCAGCAGTCCCCGAGGGAGCAATTCACCCCTCCACTTT.